This TCR beta chain was identified during a study of identical twins. This clonotype was observed at least ten times. Its antigen remains unknown. Donors uniformly comprised healthy Caucasians. Via MiXCR, TCRdb re-called the 5' RACE reads, giving one row per CDR3 protein. The profile shows roughly 690,000 distinct CDR3 sequences, over 5% of them singletons. Study findings and constraints: For monozygotic twins, models underestimated out-of-frame TCR alpha sharing. Sequences that were out-of-frame, alpha and twin-shared displayed an excess of low generation probability. These conclusions were based on statistical analysis (cross-sectional, not following the same donors).

The CDR3 runs to 14 residues. Germline V gene lookup returns CDR1 MNHEY and CDR2 SVGAGI. V gave up 4 bases and J gave up 3 bases, with 12 bases separating them. The sequenced sample was naive T cells sorted from blood. The sequence came from a man aged 18 to 30 in good health. This chain joins TRBV6-5 and TRBJ1-1; D is uncertain. CDR3 protein: CASSSRAPDTEAFF. CDR3 DNA sequence: TGTGCCAGCAGTTCCCGGGCCCCAGACACTGAAGCTTTCTTT.